The 5 T cell receptor beta chains presented below share a single source sample, sequenced in a study of STAT5B mutations in CD4+ large granular lymphocyte leukemia. Only in-frame clones appear in the TCRdb table, and some are missing; sequencing was by immunoSEQ multiplex PCR. The sample shows more than 30,000 clones, around nine tenths of them seen only once. The specimen sequenced was CD4+ T cells from blood buffy coats. The source is a human donor in good health.

V usage is TRBV10-3 and J usage is TRBJ2-2, with D perhaps matching TRBD2 (5 bases). Per the germline V gene, CDR1 is ENHRY and CDR2 is SYGVKD. This CDR3 contains 16 residues. Trimming cost V 10 bases and J 0 bases, with 18 bases left between them. CDR3 DNA: TGTGCCACCCGAGGGAGCGGATCGCCGAACACCGGGGAGCTGTTTTTT. This codes for CATRGSGSPNTGELFF.

The V and J genes are TRBV9 and TRBJ2-1; D unresolved. The germline CDR1 and CDR2 sequences are SGDLS and YYNGEE. Trimming shortened V by 4 bases and J by 8 bases, and 16 bases separated the two germline ends. There are 14 residues in the CDR3. The CDR3, as DNA: TGTGCCAGCAGCCCCAGGTGGGGAAACTATGAGCAGTTCTTC. Encoded protein: CASSPRWGNYEQFF.

The chain uses TRBV5-5 and TRBJ2-7; D possibly corresponds to TRBD1 (6 bases). Germline V gene lookup returns CDR1 SGHKS and CDR2 YYEKEE (reference sequence). V lost 3 bases to trimming and J lost 2 bases, with 9 bases between them. The CDR3 consists of 13 residues. The CDR3 nucleotides are TGTGCCAGCAGCTCCCAGGGGCCCTACGAGCAGTACTTC. Residues: CASSSQGPYEQYF.

This chain links TRBV5-1 with TRBJ2-4, with TRBD1 matching over 7 bases. Unmatched junction bases numbered 0, after V lost 0 bases and J lost 6 bases. CDR3 length: 13 amino acids. Germline CDR1 reads SGHRS; CDR2 reads YFSETQ. CDR3 sequence reads: CASSLGTGNIQYF. Here the CDR3 DNA reads TGCGCCAGCAGCTTGGGGACAGGAAACATTCAGTACTTC.

The chain uses TRBV10-1 and TRBJ2-1; 10 nucleotides agree with TRBD2. The germline gives CDR1 WNHNN, CDR2 SYGVQD (reference sequence). Germline trimming cut 4 bases from V and 7 bases from J; bases unmatched to any gene: 10. The CDR3 covers 16 residues. The CDR3 bases are TGCGCCAGCAGTGTGAACGCACTAGCGGGAAATAATGAGCAGTTCTTC. This translates into CASSVNALAGNNEQFF.